This T cell receptor (beta chain) was captured in a study of cytomegalovirus exposure and HLA in healthy donors. Findings of the study overall: In vitro checks showed that three CMV-associated chains really do target CMV antigens.

Profiling relied on immunoSEQ multiplex PCR, and the TCRdb table lists in-frame clones only, not all of them. Among about 250,000 clones listed, about 90% were seen once. The CDR3 has 12 amino acids. V lost 10 bases and J lost 5; bases outside the gene matches: 4. Germline V gene sequence: CDR1 SGHNT, CDR2 YYREEE (reference sequence). On this clone itself: Its antigen is currently unknown.

The origin of this receptor is a man between 18 and 35 years old in good health and CMV-seropositive. The chain joins TRBV5-4 to TRBJ1-2; 11 bases map to TRBD1. Material for sequencing was PBMCs. The CDR3 coding sequence is TGTGCCGGGGGGACAGGGGGTTATGGCTACACCTTC. It yields the protein CAGGTGGYGYTF. The variable domain in full, completed from reference TRBV5-4 and TRBJ1-2, reads ETGVTQSPTHLIKTRGQQVTLRCSSQSGHNTVSWYQQALGQGPQFIFQYYREEENGRGNFPPRFSGLQFPNYSSELNVNALELDDSALYLCAGGTGGYGYTFGSGTRLTVV.